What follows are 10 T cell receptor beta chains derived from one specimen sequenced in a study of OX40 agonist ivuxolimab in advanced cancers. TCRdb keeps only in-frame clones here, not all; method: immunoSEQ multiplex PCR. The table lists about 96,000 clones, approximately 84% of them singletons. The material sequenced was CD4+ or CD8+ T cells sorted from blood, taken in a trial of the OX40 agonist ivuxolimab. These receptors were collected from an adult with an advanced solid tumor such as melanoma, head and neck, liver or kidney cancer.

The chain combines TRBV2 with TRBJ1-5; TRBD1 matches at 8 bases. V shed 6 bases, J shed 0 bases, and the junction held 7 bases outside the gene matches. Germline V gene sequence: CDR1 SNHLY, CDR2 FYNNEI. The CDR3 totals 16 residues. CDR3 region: CASSPGGSYSNQPQHF. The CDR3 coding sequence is TGTGCCAGCAGCCCAGGGGGCTCCTATAGCAATCAGCCCCAGCATTTT.

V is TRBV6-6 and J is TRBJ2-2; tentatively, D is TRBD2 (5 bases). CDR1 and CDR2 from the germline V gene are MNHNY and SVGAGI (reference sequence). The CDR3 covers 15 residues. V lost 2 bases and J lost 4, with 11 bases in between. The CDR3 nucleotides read TGTGCCAGCAGTTACCCTACTAGAGGCACCGGGGAGCTGTTTTTT. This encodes CASSYPTRGTGELFF.

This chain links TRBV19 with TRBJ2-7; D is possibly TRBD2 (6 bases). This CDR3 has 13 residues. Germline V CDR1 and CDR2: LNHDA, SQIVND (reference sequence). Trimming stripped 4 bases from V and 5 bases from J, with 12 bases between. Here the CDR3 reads CASSTGVGNEQYF. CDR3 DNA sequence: TGTGCCAGTAGTACGGGGGTCGGGAACGAGCAGTACTTC.

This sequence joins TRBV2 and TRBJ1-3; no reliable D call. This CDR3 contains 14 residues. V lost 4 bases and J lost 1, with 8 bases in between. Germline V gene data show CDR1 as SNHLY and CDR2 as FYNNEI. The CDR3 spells CASSGMRSGNTIYF. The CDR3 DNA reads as TGTGCCAGCAGTGGAATGCGTTCTGGAAACACCATATATTTT.

CDR3 amino acids: CASSLGRPLADNYEQYF. The CDR3 DNA follows: TGCGCCAGCAGCTTGGGTCGGCCCTTAGCGGACAACTACGAGCAGTACTTC. The chain is built from TRBV5-1 and TRBJ2-7; weak D call: TRBD2 (6 bases). Trimming cost V 0 bases and J 3 bases, with 19 bases left between them. In germline, CDR1 is SGHRS, CDR2 YFSETQ. This CDR3 has 17 residues.

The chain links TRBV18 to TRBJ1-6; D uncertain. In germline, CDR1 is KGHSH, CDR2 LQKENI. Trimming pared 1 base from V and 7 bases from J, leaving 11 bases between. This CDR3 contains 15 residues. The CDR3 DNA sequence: TGTGCCAGCTCACCACAGCCCCCCGTGAATTCACCCCTCCACTTT. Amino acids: CASSPQPPVNSPLHF.

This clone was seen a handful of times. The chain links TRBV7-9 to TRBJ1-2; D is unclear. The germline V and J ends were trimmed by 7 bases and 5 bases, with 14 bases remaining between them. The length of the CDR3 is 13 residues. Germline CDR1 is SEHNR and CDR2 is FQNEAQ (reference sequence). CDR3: CASTPRPSYGYTF. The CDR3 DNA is TGTGCCAGCACCCCGAGACCCTCTTATGGCTACACCTTC.

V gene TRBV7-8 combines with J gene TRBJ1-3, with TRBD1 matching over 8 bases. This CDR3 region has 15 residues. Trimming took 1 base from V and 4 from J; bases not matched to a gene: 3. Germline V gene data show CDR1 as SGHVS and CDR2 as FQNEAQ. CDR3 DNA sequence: TGTGCCAGCAGCTTAGGAACAGGGGGAGGAAACACCATATATTTT. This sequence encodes CASSLGTGGGNTIYF.

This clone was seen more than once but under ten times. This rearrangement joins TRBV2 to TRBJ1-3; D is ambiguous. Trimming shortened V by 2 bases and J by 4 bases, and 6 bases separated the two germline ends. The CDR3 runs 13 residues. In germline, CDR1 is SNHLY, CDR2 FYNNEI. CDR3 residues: CASSEREGNTIYF. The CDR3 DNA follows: TGTGCCAGCAGTGAACGGGAGGGAAACACCATATATTTT. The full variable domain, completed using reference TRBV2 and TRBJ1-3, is EPEVTQTPSHQVTQMGQEVILRCVPISNHLYFYWYRQILGQKVEFLVSFYNNEISEKSEIFDDQFSVERPDGSNFTLKIRSTKLEDSAMYFCASSEREGNTIYFGEGSWLTVV.

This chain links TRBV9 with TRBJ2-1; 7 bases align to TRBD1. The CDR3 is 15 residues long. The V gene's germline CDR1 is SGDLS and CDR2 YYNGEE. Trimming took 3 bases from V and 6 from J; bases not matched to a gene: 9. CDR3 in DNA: TGTGCCAGCAGCGCCCGGGACAGTACGTCCAATGAGCAGTTCTTC. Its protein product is CASSARDSTSNEQFF.